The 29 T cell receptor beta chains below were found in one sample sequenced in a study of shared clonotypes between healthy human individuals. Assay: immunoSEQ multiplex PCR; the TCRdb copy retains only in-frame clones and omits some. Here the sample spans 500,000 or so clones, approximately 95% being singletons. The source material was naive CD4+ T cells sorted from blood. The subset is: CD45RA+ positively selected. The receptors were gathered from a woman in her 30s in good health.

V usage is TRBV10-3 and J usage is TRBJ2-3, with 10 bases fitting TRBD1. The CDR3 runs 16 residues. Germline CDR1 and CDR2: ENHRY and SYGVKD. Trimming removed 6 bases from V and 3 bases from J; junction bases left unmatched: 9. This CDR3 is CAISFPGQGRTDTQYF. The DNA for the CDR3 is TGTGCCATCAGCTTCCCGGGACAGGGGAGGACAGATACGCAGTATTTT.

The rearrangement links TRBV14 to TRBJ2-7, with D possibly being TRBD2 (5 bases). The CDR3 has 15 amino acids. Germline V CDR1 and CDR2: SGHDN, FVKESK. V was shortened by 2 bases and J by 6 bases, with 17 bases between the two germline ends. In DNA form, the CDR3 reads TGTGCCAGCAGCCAACCCGGGATTAGAACTGGCGAGCAGTACTTC. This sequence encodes CASSQPGIRTGEQYF.

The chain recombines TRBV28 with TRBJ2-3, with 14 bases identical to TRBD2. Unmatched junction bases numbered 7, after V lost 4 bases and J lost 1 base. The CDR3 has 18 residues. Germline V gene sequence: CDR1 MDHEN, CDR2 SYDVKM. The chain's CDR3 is CASSSGTSGSTGTDTQYF. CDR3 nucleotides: TGTGCCAGCAGTTCCGGGACTAGCGGGAGTACGGGCACAGATACGCAGTATTTT.

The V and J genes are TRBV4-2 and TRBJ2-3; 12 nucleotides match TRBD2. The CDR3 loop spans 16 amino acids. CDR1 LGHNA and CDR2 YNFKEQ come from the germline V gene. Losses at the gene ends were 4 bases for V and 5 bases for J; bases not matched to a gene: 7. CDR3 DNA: TGTGCCAGCAGCCGGACTAGCGGGAAGGGTGTAGATACGCAGTATTTT. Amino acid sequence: CASSRTSGKGVDTQYF.

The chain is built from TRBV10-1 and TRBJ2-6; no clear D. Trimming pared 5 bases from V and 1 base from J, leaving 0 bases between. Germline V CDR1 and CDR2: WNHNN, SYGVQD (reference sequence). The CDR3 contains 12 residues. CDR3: CASSSGANVLTF. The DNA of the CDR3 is TGCGCCAGCAGTTCTGGGGCCAACGTCCTGACTTTC.

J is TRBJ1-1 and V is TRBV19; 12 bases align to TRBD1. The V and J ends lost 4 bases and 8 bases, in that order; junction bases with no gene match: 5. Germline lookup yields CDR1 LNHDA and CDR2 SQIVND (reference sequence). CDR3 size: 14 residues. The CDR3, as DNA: TGTGCCAGTAGTAGAGGGGACAGGGGGCCCGAAGCTTTCTTT. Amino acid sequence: CASSRGDRGPEAFF.

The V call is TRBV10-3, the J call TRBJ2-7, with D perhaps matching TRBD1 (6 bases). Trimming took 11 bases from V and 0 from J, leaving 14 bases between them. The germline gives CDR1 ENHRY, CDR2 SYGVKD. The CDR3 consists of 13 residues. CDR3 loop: CAVRRDTSYEQYF. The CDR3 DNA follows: TGTGCCGTCCGACGGGACACCTCCTACGAGCAGTACTTC.

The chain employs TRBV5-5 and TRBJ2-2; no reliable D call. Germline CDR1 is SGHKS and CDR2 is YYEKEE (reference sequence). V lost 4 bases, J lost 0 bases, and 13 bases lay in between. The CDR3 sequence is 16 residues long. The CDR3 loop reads CASSPPGLANTGELFF. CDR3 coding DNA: TGTGCCAGCAGCCCCCCAGGTCTCGCGAACACCGGGGAGCTGTTTTTT.

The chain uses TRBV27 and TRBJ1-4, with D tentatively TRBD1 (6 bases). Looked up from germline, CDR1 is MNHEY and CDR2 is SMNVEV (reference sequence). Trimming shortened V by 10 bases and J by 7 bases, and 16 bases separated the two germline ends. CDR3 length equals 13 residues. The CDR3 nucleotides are TGTGCCATTCCGGGACCAGGGGTTGAAAAACTGTTTTTT. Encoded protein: CAIPGPGVEKLFF.

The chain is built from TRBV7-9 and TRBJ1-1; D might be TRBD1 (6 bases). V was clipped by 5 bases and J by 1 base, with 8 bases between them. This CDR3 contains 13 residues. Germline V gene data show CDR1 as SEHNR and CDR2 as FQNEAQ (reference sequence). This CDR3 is CASSQQGNTEAFF. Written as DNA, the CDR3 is TGTGCCAGCAGCCAACAGGGGAACACTGAAGCTTTCTTT.

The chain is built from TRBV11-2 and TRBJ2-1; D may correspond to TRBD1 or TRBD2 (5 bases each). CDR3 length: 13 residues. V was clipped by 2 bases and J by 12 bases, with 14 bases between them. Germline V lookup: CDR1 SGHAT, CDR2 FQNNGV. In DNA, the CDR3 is TGTGCCAGCAGCTTAAGGAGGACATTGGCGCAGTTCTTC. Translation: CASSLRRTLAQFF.

This CDR3 is CASSQDQPRNTEAFF. DNA for the CDR3: TGCGCCAGCAGCCAAGATCAGCCCAGGAACACTGAAGCTTTCTTT. The J gene is TRBJ1-1, the V gene TRBV4-1; D remains unclear. This CDR3 is built from 15 residues. Trimming took 0 bases from V and 1 from J, leaving 9 bases between them. Germline V CDR1 and CDR2: MGHRA, YSYEKL.

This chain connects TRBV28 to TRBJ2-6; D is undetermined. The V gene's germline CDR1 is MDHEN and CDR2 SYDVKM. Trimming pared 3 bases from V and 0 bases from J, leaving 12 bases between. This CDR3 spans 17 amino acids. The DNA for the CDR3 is TGTGCCAGCAGTTTTGTGGTCTCCAACTCTGGGGCCAACGTCCTGACTTTC. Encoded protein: CASSFVVSNSGANVLTF.

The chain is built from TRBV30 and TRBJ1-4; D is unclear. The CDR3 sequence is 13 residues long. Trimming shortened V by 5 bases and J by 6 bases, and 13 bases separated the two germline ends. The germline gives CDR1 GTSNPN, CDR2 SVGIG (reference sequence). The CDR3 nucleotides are TGTGCCTGGGGACGGACCATAGATGAAAAACTGTTTTTT. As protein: CAWGRTIDEKLFF.

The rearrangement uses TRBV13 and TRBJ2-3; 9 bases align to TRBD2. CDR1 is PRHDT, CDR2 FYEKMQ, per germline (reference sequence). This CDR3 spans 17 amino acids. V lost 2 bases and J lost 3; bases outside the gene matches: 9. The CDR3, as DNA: TGTGCCAGCAGCTTAAGCGGAATAGCGGGAGTGACAGATACGCAGTATTTT. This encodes CASSLSGIAGVTDTQYF.

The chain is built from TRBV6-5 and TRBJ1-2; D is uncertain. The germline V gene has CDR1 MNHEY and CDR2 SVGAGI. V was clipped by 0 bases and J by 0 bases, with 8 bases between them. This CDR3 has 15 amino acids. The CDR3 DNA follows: TGTGCCAGCAGTTACTCGAGGGTGGCTAACTATGGCTACACCTTC. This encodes CASSYSRVANYGYTF.

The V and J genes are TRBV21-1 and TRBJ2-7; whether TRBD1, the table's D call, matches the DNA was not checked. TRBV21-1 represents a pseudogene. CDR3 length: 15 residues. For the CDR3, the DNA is TGTGCCAGCAGCAACAGGGTAGGAGTCTCCTACGAGCAGTACTTC. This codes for CASSNRVGVSYEQYF.

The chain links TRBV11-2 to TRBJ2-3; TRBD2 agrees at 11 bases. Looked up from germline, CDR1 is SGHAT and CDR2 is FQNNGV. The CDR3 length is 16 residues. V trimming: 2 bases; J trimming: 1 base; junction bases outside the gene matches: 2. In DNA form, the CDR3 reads TGTGCCAGCAGCTTAATAGCGGGGGGGGGCACAGATACGCAGTATTTT. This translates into CASSLIAGGGTDTQYF.

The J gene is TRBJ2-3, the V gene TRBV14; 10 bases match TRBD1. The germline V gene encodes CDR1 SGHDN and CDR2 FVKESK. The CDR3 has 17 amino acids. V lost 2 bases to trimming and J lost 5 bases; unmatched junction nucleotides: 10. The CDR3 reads CASSQKTGGRIRDTQYF. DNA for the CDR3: TGTGCCAGCAGCCAAAAGACAGGGGGCAGGATAAGAGATACGCAGTATTTT.

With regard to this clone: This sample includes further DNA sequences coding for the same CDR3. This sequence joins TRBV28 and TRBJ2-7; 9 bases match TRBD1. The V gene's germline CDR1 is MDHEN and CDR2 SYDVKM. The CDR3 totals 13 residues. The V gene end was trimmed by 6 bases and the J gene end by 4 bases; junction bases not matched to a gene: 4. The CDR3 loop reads CASRGTGSYEQYF. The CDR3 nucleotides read TGTGCCAGCAGGGGGACAGGGTCGTACGAGCAGTACTTC.

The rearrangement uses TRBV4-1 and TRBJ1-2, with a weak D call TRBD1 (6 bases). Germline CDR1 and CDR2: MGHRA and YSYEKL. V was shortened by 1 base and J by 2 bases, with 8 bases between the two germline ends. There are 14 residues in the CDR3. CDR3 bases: TGCGCCAGCAGCCAAGCAGGGGAAAACTATGGCTACACCTTC. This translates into CASSQAGENYGYTF.

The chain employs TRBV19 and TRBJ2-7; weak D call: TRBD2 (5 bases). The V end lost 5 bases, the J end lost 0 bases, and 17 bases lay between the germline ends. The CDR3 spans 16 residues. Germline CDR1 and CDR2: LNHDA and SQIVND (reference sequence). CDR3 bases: TGTGCCAGTAGTCCAAATGTGGGAGCGGACTCCTACGAGCAGTACTTC. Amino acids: CASSPNVGADSYEQYF. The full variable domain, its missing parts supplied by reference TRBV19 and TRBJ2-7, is DGGITQSPKYLFRKEGQNVTLSCEQNLNHDAMYWYRQDPGQGLRLIYYSQIVNDFQKGDIAEGYSVSREKKESFPLTVTSAQKNPTAFYLCASSPNVGADSYEQYFGPGTRLTVT.

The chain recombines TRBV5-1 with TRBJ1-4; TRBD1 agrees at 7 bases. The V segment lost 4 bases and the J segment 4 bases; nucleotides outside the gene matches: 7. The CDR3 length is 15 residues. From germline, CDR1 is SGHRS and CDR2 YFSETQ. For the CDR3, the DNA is TGCGCCAGCAGCCCCGCTGACAGGGATAATGAAAAACTGTTTTTT. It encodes CASSPADRDNEKLFF.

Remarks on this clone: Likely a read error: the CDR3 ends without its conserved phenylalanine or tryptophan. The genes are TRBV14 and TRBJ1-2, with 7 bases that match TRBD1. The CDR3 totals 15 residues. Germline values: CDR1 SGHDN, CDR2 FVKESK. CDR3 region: CASSQFVGQNSGYTL. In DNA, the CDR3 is TGTGCCAGCAGCCAATTCGTGGGACAGAACTCTGGCTACACCCTC.

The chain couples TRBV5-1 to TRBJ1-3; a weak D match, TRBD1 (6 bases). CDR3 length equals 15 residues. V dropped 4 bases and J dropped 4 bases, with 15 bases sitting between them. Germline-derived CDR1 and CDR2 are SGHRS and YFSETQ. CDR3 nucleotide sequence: TGCGCCAGCAGCCCCATCCGGGGGCAAGGAAACACCATATATTTT. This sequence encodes CASSPIRGQGNTIYF.

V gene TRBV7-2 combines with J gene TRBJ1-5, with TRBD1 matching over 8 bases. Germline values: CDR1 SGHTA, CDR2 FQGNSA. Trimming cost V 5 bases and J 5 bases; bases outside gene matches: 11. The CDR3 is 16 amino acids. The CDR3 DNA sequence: TGTGCCAGCAGCCCCCGCATCTTGACAGGGGATCAGCCCCAGCATTTT. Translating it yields CASSPRILTGDQPQHF.

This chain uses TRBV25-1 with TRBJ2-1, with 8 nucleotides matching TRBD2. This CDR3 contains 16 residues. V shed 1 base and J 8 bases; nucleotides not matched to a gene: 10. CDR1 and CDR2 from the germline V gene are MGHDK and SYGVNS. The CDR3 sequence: CASSEFLREVGHEQFF. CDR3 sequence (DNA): TGTGCCAGCAGTGAATTTCTGCGGGAGGTTGGCCATGAGCAGTTCTTC.

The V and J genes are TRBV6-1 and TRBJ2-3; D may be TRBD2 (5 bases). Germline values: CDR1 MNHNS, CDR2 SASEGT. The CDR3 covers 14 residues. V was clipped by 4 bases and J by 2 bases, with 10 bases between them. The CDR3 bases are TGTGCCAGCAGTGTTTTGGAGGACACAGATACGCAGTATTTT. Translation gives CASSVLEDTDTQYF.

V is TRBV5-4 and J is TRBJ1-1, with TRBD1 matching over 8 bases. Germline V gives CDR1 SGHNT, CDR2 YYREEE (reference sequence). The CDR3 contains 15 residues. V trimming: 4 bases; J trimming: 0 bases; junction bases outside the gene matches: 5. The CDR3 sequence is CASSPIQGVNTEAFF. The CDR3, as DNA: TGTGCCAGCAGCCCAATACAGGGGGTGAACACTGAAGCTTTCTTT.